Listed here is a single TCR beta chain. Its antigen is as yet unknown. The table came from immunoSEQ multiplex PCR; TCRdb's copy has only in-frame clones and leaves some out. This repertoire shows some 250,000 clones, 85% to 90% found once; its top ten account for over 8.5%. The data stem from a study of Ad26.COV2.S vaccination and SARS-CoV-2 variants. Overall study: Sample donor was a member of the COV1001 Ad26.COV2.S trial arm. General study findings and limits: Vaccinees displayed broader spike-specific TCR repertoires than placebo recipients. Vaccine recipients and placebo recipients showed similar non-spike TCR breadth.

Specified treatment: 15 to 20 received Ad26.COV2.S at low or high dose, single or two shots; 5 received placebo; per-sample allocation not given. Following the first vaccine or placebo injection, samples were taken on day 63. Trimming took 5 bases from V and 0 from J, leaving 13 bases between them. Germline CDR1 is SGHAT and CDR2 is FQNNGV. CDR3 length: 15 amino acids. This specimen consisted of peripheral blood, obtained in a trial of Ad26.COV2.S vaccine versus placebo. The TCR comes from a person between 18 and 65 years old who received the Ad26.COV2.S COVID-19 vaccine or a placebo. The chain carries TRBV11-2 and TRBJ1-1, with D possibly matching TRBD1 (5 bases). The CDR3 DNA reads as TGTGCCAGCAGCATAGCCGGGACGGTGAACACTGAAGCTTTCTTT. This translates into CASSIAGTVNTEAFF.